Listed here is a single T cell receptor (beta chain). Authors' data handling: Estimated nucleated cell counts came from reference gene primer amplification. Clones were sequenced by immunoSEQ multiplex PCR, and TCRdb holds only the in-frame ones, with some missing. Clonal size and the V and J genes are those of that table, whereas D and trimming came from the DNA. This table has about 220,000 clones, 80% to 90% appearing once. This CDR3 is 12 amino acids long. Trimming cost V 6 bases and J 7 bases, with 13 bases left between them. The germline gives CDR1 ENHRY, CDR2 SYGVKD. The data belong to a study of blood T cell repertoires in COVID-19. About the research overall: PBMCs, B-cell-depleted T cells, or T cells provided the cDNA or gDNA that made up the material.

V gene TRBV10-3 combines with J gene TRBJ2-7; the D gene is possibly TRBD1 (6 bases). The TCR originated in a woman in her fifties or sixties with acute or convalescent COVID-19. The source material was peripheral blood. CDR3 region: CAIREQGREQYF. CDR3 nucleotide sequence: TGTGCCATCAGAGAACAGGGCCGAGAGCAGTACTTC.